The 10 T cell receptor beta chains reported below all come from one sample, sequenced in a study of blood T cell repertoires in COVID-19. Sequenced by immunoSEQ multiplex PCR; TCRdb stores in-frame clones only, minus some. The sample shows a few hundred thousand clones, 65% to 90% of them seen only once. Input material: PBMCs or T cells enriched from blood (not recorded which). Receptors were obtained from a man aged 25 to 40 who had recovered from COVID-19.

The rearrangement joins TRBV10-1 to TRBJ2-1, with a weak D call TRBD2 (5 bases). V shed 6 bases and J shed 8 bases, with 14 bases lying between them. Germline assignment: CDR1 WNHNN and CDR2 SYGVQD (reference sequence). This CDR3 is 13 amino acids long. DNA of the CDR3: TGCGCCAGCAGCCAGATTAGAGGGCATGAGCAGTTCTTC. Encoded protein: CASSQIRGHEQFF.

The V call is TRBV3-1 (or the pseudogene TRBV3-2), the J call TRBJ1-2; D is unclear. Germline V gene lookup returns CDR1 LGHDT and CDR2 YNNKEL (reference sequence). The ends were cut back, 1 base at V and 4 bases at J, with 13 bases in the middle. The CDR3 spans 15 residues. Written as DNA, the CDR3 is TGTGCCAGCAGCCAAGCTCCGGACTACATCTATGGCTACACCTTC. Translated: CASSQAPDYIYGYTF.

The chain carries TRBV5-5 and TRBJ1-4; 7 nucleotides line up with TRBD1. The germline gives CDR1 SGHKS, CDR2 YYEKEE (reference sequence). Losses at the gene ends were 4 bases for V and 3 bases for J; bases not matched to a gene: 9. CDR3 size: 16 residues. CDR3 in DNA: TGTGCCAGCAGCACAAGGACAGGCGCCTCTAATGAAAAACTGTTTTTT. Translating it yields CASSTRTGASNEKLFF.

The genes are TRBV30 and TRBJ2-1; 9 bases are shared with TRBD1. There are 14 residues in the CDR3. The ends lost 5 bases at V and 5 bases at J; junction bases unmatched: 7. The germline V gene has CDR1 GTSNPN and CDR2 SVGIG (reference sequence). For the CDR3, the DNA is TGTGCCTGGGGTTTCGGGACAGGGAACAATGAGCAGTTCTTC. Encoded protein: CAWGFGTGNNEQFF.

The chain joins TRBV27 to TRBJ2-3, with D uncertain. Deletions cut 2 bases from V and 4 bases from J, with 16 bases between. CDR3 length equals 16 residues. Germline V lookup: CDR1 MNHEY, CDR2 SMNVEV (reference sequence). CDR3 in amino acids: CASSLRRVHPPDTQYF. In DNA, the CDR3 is TGTGCCAGCAGTTTAAGAAGAGTCCACCCCCCAGATACGCAGTATTTT.

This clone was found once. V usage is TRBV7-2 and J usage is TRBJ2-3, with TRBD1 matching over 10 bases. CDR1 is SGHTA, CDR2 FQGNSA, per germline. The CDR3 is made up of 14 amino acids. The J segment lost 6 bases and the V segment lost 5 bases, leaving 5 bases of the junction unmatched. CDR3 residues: CASSPGQGTDTQYF. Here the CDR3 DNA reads TGTGCCAGCAGCCCGGGACAGGGGACGGATACGCAGTATTTT.

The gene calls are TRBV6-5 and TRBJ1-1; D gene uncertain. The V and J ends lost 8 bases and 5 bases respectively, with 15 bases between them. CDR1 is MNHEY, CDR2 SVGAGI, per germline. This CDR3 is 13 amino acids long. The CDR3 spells CASRLLGETEAFF. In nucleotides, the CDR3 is TGTGCCAGCCGCCTTCTGGGCGAGACTGAAGCTTTCTTT.

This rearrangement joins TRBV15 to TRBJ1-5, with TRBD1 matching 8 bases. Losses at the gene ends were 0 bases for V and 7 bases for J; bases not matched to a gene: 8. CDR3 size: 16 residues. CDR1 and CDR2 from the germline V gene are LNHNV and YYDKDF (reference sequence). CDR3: CATSREQGVDPQPQHF. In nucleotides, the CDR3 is TGTGCCACCAGCAGAGAACAGGGGGTAGATCCCCAGCCCCAGCATTTT.

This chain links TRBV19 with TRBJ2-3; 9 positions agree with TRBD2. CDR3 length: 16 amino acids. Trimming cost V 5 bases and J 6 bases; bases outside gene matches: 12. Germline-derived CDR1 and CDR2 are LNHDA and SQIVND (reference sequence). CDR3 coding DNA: TGTGCCAGTAGTCCTCGAGGAGCGGGAGGCGCCGATACGCAGTATTTT. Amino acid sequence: CASSPRGAGGADTQYF.

CDR3 loop: CASSLAQQTGELFF. The DNA for the CDR3 is TGCGCCAGCAGCTTGGCACAGCAGACCGGGGAGCTGTTTTTT. The chain joins TRBV5-1 to TRBJ2-2; no clear D. Germline assignment: CDR1 SGHRS and CDR2 YFSETQ. This CDR3 comprises 14 residues. V lost 0 bases and J 5 bases, leaving 8 bases between the germline ends.